This T cell receptor beta chain was profiled in a study of Ad26.COV2.S vaccination and SARS-CoV-2 variants. Described treatment: 15 to 20 received Ad26.COV2.S at low or high dose, single or two shots; 5 received placebo; per-sample allocation not given. Sample collection was performed on day 63 after the first vaccine or placebo injection. V lost 7 bases, J lost 6 bases, and 15 bases lay in between. This CDR3 spans 14 amino acids. The V gene's germline CDR1 is MNHEY and CDR2 SVGAGI. TCRdb keeps only in-frame clones here, not all; method: immunoSEQ multiplex PCR. The sample contains some 270,000 clones, roughly 85% of which appear only once.

This sequence joins TRBV6-5 and TRBJ2-2; D might be TRBD1 (6 bases). The sequencing used peripheral blood, collected in a trial of Ad26.COV2.S vaccine versus placebo. The TCR was taken from a person aged 18-60 years who received the Ad26.COV2.S COVID-19 vaccine or a placebo. The CDR3 region has the DNA TGTGCCAGCACGAAGAGGACAGAGCCCGGGGAGCTGTTTTTT. It codes for CASTKRTEPGELFF.